This is a list of T cell receptor beta chains from one sample in a study of shared clonotypes between healthy human individuals. Only in-frame clones appear in the TCRdb table, and some are missing; sequencing was by immunoSEQ multiplex PCR. The sample shows some 2,100,000 clones, approximately 94% of them seen only once. Specimen: naive CD8+ T cells from PBMCs. Receptors originate from a young man in good health. Some clones in this sample may be carry-over from other donors' samples. CDR3s include the opening cysteine and the closing phenylalanine or tryptophan. Fields, in order: V gene, D gene, clone size, J gene, CDR3 protein, CDR3 DNA. A D gene is named only where the DNA matches it firmly. Expanded clones are given a class, and other clones once, few, many or no size at all.

>TRBV11-2|TRBD2|-|TRBJ2-3
CASSLPWTSGGTDTQYF
TGTGCCAGCAGCTTACCTTGGACTAGCGGAGGCACAGATACGCAGTATTTT
>TRBV5-6|-|-|TRBJ2-4
CASSLDRKNIQYF
TGTGCCAGCAGCTTGGACAGAAAAAACATTCAGTACTTC
>TRBV28|TRBD1|-|TRBJ2-1
CASSSPMDRVSYNEQFF
TGTGCCAGCAGTTCCCCCATGGACAGGGTCTCCTACAATGAGCAGTTCTTC
>TRBV5-1|-|-|TRBJ2-7
CASSSDSSEQYF
TGCGCCAGCAGCTCGGACTCCAGCGAGCAGTACTTC
>TRBV15|-|-|TRBJ2-2
CATSREPSRGRPGELFF
TGTGCCACCAGCAGAGAACCCTCCCGGGGGCGTCCCGGGGAGCTGTTTTTT
>TRBV19|TRBD1|-|TRBJ1-1
CASSIDNRGLDTEAFF
TGTGCCAGTAGTATAGACAACAGGGGGCTGGACACTGAAGCTTTCTTT
>TRBV20-1|-|few|TRBJ1-1
CSANRFSEAFF
TGCAGTGCCAACAGGTTCTCTGAAGCTTTCTTT
>TRBV7-9|TRBD2|-|TRBJ2-7
CASSLGRASGSDEQYF
TGTGCCAGCAGCCTCGGAAGGGCTAGCGGGAGCGACGAGCAGTACTTC
>TRBV9|-|-|TRBJ1-2
CASSVSQSPYGYTF
TGTGCCAGCAGCGTATCCCAGTCCCCCTATGGCTACACCTTC
>TRBV14|-|-|TRBJ1-2
CASSQGSGGIGYGYTF
TGTGCCAGCAGCCAAGGGTCTGGTGGAATTGGCTATGGCTACACCTTC
>TRBV5-7|-|-|TRBJ1-3
CASSLRQKSGNTIYF
TGTGCCAGCAGCTTGCGGCAGAAGTCTGGAAACACCATATATTTT
>TRBV7-9|TRBD2|-|TRBJ2-1
CASSLMGLAEYNEQFF
TGTGCCAGCAGCTTAATGGGACTAGCGGAGTACAATGAGCAGTTCTTC
>TRBV11-3|-|-|TRBJ2-1
CASRDPYYNEQFF
TGTGCCAGCAGGGATCCTTACTACAATGAGCAGTTCTTC
>TRBV7-8|-|-|TRBJ1-4
CASSDSWTVREKLFF
TGTGCCAGCAGCGATAGTTGGACAGTAAGGGAAAAACTGTTTTTT
>TRBV5-1|-|-|TRBJ2-1
CASSPDRSYNEQFF
TGCGCCAGCAGCCCGGACAGATCCTACAATGAGCAGTTCTTC
>TRBV25-1|-|-|TRBJ1-1
CASTSTGNTEAFF
TGTGCCAGCACCTCGACAGGGAACACTGAAGCTTTCTTT
>TRBV28|-|-|TRBJ1-2
CASSLRQNYGYTF
TGTGCCAGCAGTTTGCGACAGAACTATGGCTACACCTTC
>TRBV15|TRBD1|-|TRBJ1-5
CATRATGGDNQPQHF
TGTGCCACCAGGGCGACAGGGGGGGACAATCAGCCCCAGCATTTT
>TRBV23-1|-|-|TRBJ1-2
CASIEKTTRSQSYGYTF
TGCGCCAGCATCGAAAAAACGACGCGGTCGCAATCCTATGGCTACACCTTC
>TRBV27|-|-|TRBJ2-6
CASSFLDSGANVLTF
TGTGCCAGCAGTTTTTTGGACTCTGGGGCCAACGTCCTGACTTTC
>TRBV5-4|TRBD2|-|TRBJ2-1
CASSLKRERRDEQFF
TGTGCCAGCAGCTTAAAGCGGGAGAGGAGGGATGAGCAGTTCTTC
>TRBV28|-|-|TRBJ1-1
CASSLELEDMNTEAFF
TGTGCCAGCAGTTTAGAGTTGGAGGATATGAACACTGAAGCTTTCTTT
>TRBV25-1|TRBD2|-|TRBJ2-5
CASSEYNRLAGVETQYF
TGTGCCAGCAGTGAATATAATCGGCTAGCGGGAGTAGAGACCCAGTACTTC
>TRBV11-2|TRBD2|-|TRBJ2-3
CASSHNRLAGGQEVAQYF
TGTGCCAGCAGCCACAACCGACTAGCGGGAGGGCAGGAGGTTGCGCAGTATTTT
>TRBV27|TRBD1|-|TRBJ1-5
CASSDRGRNQPQHF
TGTGCCAGCAGCGACAGGGGGCGTAATCAGCCCCAGCATTTT
>TRBV9|-|-|TRBJ1-3
CASSPWGSGNTIYF
TGTGCCAGCAGCCCTTGGGGCTCTGGAAACACCATATATTTT
>TRBV7-3|TRBD1|-|TRBJ2-2
CASSLRGQGAGELFF
TGTGCCAGCAGCTTAAGAGGACAGGGGGCCGGGGAGCTGTTTTTT
>TRBV28|-|once|TRBJ2-7
CASSWVPSKDYEQYF
TGTGCCAGCAGTTGGGTCCCTTCGAAGGACTACGAGCAGTACTTC
>TRBV6-5|TRBD2|-|TRBJ2-7
CASSSTWGGSSYEQYF
TGTGCCAGCAGTTCCACCTGGGGCGGGAGCTCCTACGAGCAGTACTTC
>TRBV28|-|-|TRBJ1-6
CASTLMPVNSPLHF
TGTGCCAGCACCCTAATGCCAGTTAATTCACCCCTCCACTTT
>TRBV14|-|once|TRBJ2-7
CASSQRLQDRAIEQYF
TGTGCCAGCAGCCAGCGATTACAGGACAGAGCCATCGAGCAGTACTTC
>TRBV6-5|TRBD1|-|TRBJ2-1
CASGQVYNEQFF
TGTGCCAGTGGACAGGTCTACAATGAGCAGTTCTTC
>TRBV27|-|-|TRBJ2-7
CASSFGGTYEQYF
TGTGCCAGCAGTTTCGGGGGAACCTACGAGCAGTACTTC
>TRBV6-1|-|-|TRBJ1-2
CASSGRGRVNYGYTF
TGTGCCAGCAGCGGTCGGGGGCGGGTAAACTATGGCTACACCTTC
>TRBV5-1|-|-|TRBJ1-1
CASSLNQPQGMNTEAFF
TGCGCCAGCAGCTTGAATCAACCCCAGGGGATGAACACTGAAGCTTTCTTT
>TRBV13|-|-|TRBJ2-6
CASSPGPSGANVLTF
TGTGCCAGCAGCCCAGGGCCCTCTGGGGCCAACGTCCTGACTTTC
>TRBV5-4|TRBD1|-|TRBJ1-1
CASSAVQGAKTEAFF
TGTGCCAGCAGCGCAGTACAGGGGGCGAAGACTGAAGCTTTCTTT
>TRBV7-6|TRBD2|once|TRBJ2-2
CASSSLPDLAGSDTGELFF
TGTGCCAGCAGCTCTCTCCCAGACCTAGCGGGGAGTGACACCGGGGAGCTGTTTTTT